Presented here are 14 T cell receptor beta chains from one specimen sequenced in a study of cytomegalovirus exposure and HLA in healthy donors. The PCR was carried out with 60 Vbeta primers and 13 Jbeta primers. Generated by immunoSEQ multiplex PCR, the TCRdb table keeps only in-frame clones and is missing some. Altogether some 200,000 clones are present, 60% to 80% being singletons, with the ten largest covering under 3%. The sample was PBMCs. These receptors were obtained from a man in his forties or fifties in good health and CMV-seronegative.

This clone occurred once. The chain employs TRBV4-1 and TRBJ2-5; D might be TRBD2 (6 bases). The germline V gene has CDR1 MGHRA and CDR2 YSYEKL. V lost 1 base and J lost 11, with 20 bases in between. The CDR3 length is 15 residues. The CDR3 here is CASSQVWTTISEQYF. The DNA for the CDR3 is TGCGCCAGCAGCCAAGTATGGACTACCATTTCGGAGCAGTACTTC.

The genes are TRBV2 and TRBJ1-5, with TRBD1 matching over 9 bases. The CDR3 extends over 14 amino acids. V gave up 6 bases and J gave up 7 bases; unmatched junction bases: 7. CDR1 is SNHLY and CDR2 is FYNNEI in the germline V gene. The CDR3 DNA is TGTGCCAGCAGGGAACAGGGGGCTCAGCAGCCCCAGCATTTT. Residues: CASREQGAQQPQHF.

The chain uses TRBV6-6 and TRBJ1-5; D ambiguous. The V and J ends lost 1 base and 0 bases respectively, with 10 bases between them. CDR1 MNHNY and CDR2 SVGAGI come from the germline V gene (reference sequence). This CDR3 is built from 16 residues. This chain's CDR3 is CASSYFTVSSNQPQHF. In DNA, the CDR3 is TGTGCCAGCAGTTACTTTACAGTATCTAGCAATCAGCCCCAGCATTTT.

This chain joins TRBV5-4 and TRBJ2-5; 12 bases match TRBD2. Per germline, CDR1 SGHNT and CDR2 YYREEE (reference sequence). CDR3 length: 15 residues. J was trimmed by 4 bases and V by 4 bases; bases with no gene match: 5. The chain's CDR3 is CASSRTSGAGETQYF. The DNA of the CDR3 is TGTGCCAGCAGCAGGACTAGCGGGGCGGGAGAGACCCAGTACTTC.

The CDR3 sequence is CASTGPYTGIGELFF. CDR3 DNA sequence: TGTGCCAGTACCGGCCCTTATACAGGGATCGGGGAGCTGTTTTTT. The rearrangement uses TRBV19 and TRBJ2-2; weak D call: TRBD1 (6 bases). V was cut by 7 bases and J by 7 bases, with 19 bases left in between. Per the germline V gene, CDR1 is LNHDA and CDR2 is SQIVND (reference sequence). CDR3 size: 15 residues.

The CDR3 region has the DNA TGTGCCAGCAGTTCCCCGGACAGGGCCCCATCTGGGGCCAACGTCCTGACTTTC. It codes for CASSSPDRAPSGANVLTF. This chain connects TRBV28 to TRBJ2-6; 8 nucleotides line up with TRBD1. Germline V gene lookup returns CDR1 MDHEN and CDR2 SYDVKM. The trim removed 4 bases at V and 1 base at J, leaving 9 bases unmatched. This CDR3 is 18 amino acids long.

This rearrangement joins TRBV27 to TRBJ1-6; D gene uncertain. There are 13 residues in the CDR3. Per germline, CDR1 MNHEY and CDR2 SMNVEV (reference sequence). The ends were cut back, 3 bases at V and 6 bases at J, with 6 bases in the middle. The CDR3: CASSFRLNSPLHF. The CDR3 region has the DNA TGTGCCAGCAGTTTCCGACTTAATTCACCCCTCCACTTT.

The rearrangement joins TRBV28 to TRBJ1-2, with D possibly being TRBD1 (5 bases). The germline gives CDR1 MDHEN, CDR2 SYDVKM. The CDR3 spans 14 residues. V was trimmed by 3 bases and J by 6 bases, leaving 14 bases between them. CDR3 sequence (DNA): TGTGCCAGCAGTTTGTTCGGCAGGGTAGATGGCTACACCTTC. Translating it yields CASSLFGRVDGYTF.

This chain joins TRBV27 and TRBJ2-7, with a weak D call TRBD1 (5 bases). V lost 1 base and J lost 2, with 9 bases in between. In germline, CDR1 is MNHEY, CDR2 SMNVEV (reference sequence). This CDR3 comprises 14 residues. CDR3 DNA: TGTGCCAGCAGTTTATTGGACACTCCCTACGAGCAGTACTTC. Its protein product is CASSLLDTPYEQYF.

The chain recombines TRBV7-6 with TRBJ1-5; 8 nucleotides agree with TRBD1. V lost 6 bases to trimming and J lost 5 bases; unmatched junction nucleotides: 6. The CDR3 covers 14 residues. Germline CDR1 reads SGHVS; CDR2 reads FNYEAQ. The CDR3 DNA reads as TGTGCCAGCAGTCGCCAGGGGGCGGATCAGCCCCAGCATTTT. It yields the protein CASSRQGADQPQHF.

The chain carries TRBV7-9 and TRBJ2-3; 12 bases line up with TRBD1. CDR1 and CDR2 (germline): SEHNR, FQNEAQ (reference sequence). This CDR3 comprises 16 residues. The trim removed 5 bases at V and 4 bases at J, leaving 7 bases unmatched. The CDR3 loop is CASSPGDRGRADTQYF. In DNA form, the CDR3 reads TGTGCCAGCAGCCCCGGGGACAGGGGGCGCGCAGATACGCAGTATTTT.

The CDR3 protein is CASSNGEGIGYTF. The CDR3 nucleotides read TGTGCCAGCAGTAACGGGGAGGGGATTGGCTACACCTTC. This sequence joins TRBV6-6 and TRBJ1-2; weak D call: TRBD1 (5 bases). V lost 5 bases, J lost 7 bases, and 14 bases lay in between. CDR1 and CDR2 from the germline V gene are MNHNY and SVGAGI (reference sequence). CDR3 length equals 13 residues.

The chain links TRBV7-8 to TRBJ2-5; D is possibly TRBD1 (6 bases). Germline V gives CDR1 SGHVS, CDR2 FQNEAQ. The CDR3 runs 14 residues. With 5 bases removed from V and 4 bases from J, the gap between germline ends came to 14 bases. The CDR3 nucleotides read TGTGCCAGCAGCGGAAGGGGGACAAGAGAGACCCAGTACTTC. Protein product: CASSGRGTRETQYF.

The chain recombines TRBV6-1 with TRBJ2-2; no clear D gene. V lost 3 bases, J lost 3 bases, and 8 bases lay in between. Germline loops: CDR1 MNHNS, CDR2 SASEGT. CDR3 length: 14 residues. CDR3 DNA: TGTGCCAGCAGTGAGACACTGGACACCGGGGAGCTGTTTTTT. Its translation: CASSETLDTGELFF.